This entry concerns a single TCR beta chain. Its antigen is unidentified. The junction departs from germline at one end; a sequencing error may be responsible. The blood sample dates from first hyperthyroidism diagnosis, preceding any ophthalmopathy symptoms. Template material for amplifying TCR beta CDR3 regions consisted of RNA transcripts. TCR CDR3 underwent first-round RT-PCR with the HTBI primer set. TCRdb independently ran MiXCR on the multiplex PCR reads; one entry per CDR3 protein. In the table there are around 700,000 distinct CDR3 sequences, 18% of which are singletons. The sample is drawn from a study of T cells in Graves' hyperthyroidism and ophthalmopathy. The CDR3 totals 15 residues. Per the germline V gene, CDR1 is MNHNS and CDR2 is SASEGT. Overall study results and limits: Clonotypes that were expanded in thyroid above 0.001 mostly appeared in blood too. In the analysis, a 13 V-J model separated ophthalmopathy from stable hyperthyroidism. Onset of ophthalmopathy came a median 6.5 months after the model predicted it.

The gene calls are TRBV6-1 and TRBJ1-2, with TRBD1 matching over 9 bases. This clonotype was obtained from a woman in her fifties or sixties with Graves' hyperthyroidism that later progressed to Graves' ophthalmopathy. Sequenced material: blood. Here the CDR3 DNA reads TGTGCTAGCAGTCGGACAGGGGTTATCGACTATGGCTACACCTTC. Its translation: CASSRTGVIDYGYTF.